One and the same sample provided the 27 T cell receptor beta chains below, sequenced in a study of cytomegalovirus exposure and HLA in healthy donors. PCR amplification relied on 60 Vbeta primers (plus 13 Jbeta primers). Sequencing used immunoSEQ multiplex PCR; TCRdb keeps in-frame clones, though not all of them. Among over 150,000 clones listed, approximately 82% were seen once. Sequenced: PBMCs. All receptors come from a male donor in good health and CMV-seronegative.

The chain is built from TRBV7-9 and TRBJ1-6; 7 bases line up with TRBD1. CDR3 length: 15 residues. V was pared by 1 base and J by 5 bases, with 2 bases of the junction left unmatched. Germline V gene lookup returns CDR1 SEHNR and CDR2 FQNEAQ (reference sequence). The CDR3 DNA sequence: TGTGCCAGCAGCTTAGGACAGGGAGATAATTCACCCCTCCACTTT. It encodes CASSLGQGDNSPLHF.

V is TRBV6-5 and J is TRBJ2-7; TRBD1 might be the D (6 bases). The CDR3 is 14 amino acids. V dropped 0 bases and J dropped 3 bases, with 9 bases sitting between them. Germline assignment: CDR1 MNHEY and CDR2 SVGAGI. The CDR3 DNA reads TGTGCCAGCAGTTACTCAGGGACACACTACGAGCAGTACTTC. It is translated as CASSYSGTHYEQYF.

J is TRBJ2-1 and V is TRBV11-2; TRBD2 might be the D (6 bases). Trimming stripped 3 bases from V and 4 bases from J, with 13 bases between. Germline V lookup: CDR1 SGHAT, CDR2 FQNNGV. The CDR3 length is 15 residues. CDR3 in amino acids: CASSFGGTKYNEQFF. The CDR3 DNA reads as TGTGCCAGCAGCTTTGGCGGGACGAAATACAATGAGCAGTTCTTC.

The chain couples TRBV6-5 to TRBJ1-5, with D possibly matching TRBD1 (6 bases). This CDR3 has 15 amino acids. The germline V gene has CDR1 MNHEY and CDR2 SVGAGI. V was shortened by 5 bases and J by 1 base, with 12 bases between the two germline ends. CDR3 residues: CASSRAGTSNQPQHF. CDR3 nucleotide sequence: TGTGCCAGCAGTCGGGCCGGGACAAGCAATCAGCCCCAGCATTTT.

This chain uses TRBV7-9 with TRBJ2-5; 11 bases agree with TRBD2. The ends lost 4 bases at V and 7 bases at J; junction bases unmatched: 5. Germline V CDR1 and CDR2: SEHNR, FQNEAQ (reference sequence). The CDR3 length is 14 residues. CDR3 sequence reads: CASSYGTSGGTQYF. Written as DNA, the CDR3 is TGTGCCAGCAGCTACGGGACTAGCGGAGGGACCCAGTACTTC.

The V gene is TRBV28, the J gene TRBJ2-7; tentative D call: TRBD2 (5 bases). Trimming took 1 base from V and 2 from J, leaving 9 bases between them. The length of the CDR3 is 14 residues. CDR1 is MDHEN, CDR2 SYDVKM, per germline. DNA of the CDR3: TGTGCCAGCAGTTTATTTCGGGATCCCTACGAGCAGTACTTC. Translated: CASSLFRDPYEQYF.

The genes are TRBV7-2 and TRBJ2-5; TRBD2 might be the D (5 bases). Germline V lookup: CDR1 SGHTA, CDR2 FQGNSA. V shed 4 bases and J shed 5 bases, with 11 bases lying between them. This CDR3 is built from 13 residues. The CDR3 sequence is CASSSDRGETQYF. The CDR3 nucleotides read TGTGCCAGCAGCTCGGACCGAGGGGAGACCCAGTACTTC.

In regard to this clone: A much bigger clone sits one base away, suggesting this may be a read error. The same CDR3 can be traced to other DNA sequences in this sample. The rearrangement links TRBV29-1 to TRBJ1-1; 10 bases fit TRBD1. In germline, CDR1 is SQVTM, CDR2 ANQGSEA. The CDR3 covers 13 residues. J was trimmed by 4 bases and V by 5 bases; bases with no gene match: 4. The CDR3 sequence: CSVRTGGSTEAFF. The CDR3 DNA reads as TGCAGCGTTCGGACAGGGGGGAGCACTGAAGCTTTCTTT.

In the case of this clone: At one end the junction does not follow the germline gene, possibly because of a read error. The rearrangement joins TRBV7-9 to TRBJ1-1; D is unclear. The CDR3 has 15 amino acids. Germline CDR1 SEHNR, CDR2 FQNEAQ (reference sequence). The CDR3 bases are TGTTCCAGCAAGGTTAGCGGGTCGCCGAACACTGAAGCTTTCTTT. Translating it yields CSSKVSGSPNTEAFF.

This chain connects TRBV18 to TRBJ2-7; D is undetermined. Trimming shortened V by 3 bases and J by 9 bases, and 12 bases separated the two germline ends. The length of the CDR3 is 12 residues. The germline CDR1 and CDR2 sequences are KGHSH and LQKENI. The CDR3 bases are TGTGCCAGCTCACCGGTTAATCTCGGGCAGTACTTC. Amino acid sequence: CASSPVNLGQYF. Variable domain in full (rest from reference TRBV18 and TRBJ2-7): NAGVMQNPRHLVRRRGQEARLRCSPMKGHSHVYWYRQLPEEGLKFMVYLQKENIIDESGMPKERFSAEFPKEGPSILRIQQVVRGDSAAYFCASSPVNLGQYFGPGTRLTVT.

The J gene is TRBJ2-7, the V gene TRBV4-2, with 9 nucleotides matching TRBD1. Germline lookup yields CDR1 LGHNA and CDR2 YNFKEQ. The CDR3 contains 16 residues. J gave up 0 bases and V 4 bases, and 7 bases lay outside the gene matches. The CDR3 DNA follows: TGTGCCAGCAGCCTCGGGACAGGGTCAAGCTCCTACGAGCAGTACTTC. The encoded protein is CASSLGTGSSSYEQYF.

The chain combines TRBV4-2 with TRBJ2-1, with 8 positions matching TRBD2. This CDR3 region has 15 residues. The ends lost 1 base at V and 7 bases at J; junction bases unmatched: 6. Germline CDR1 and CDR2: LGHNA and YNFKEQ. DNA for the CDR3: TGTGCCAGCAGCCAAGCGGCGGGGGGATCTAATGAGCAGTTCTTC. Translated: CASSQAAGGSNEQFF.

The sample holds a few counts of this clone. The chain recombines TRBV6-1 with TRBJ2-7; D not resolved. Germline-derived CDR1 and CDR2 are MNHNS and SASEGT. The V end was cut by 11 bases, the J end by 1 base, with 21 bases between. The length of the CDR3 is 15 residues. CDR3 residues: CAASESTGSSYEQYF. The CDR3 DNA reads TGTGCCGCCTCAGAGAGTACCGGGTCTTCCTACGAGCAGTACTTC.

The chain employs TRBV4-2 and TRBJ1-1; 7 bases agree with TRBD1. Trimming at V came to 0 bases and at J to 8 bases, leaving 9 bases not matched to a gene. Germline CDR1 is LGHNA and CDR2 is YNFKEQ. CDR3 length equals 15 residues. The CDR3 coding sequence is TGTGCCAGCAGCCAAGATGGGCGAGGGGGCGGAGAAGCTTTCTTT. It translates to CASSQDGRGGGEAFF.

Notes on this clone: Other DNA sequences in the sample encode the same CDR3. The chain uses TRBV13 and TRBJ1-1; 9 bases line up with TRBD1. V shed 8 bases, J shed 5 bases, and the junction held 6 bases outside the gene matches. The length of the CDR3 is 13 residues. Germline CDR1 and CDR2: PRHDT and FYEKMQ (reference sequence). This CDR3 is CASGQGMRTEAFF. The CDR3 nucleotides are TGTGCCAGCGGACAGGGGATGAGAACTGAAGCTTTCTTT.

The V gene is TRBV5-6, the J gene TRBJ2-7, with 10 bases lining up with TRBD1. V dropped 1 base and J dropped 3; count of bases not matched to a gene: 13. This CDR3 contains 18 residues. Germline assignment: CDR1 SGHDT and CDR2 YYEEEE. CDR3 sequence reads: CASSLTDRGRRLLYEQYF. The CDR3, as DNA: TGTGCCAGCAGCTTGACCGACAGGGGGCGGCGGTTGCTCTACGAGCAGTACTTC. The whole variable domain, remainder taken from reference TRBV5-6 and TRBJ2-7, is DAGVTQSPTHLIKTRGQQVTLRCSPKSGHDTVSWYQQALGQGPQFIFQYYEEEERQRGNFPDRFSGHQFPNYSSELNVNALLLGDSALYLCASSLTDRGRRLLYEQYFGPGTRLTVT.

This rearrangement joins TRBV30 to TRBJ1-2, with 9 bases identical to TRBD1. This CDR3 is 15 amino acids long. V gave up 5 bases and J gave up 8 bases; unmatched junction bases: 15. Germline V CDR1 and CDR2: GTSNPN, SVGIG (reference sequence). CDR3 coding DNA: TGTGCCTGGCTAATACAAAACTGGGACAGGGTCGGCTACACCTTC. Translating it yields CAWLIQNWDRVGYTF.

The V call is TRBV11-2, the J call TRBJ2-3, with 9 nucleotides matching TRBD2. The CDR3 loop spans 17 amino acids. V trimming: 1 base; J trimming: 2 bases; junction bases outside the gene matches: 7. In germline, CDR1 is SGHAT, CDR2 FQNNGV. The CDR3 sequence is CASSLGWASGTTDTQYF. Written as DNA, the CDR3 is TGTGCCAGCAGCTTAGGCTGGGCTAGCGGGACCACAGATACGCAGTATTTT.

The CDR3 here is CASSGGRAYEQYF. Here the CDR3 DNA reads TGTGCCAGCAGTGGCGGGAGAGCCTACGAGCAGTACTTC. The chain recombines TRBV2 with TRBJ2-7, with 7 bases fitting TRBD2. The CDR3 is made up of 13 amino acids. The ends lost 4 bases at V and 2 bases at J; junction bases unmatched: 2. The germline CDR1 and CDR2 sequences are SNHLY and FYNNEI.

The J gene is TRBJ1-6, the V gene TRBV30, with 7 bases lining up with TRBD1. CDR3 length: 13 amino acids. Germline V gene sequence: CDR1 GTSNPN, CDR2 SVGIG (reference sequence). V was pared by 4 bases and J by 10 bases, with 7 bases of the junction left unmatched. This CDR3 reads CAWNRGARSPLHF. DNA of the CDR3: TGTGCCTGGAACAGGGGCGCGAGATCACCCCTCCACTTT.

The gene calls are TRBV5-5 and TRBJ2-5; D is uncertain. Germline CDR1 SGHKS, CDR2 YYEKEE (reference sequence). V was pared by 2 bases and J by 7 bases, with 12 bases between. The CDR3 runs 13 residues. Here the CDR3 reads CASSFDGGGTQYF. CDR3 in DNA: TGTGCCAGCAGCTTTGACGGCGGCGGGACCCAGTACTTC.

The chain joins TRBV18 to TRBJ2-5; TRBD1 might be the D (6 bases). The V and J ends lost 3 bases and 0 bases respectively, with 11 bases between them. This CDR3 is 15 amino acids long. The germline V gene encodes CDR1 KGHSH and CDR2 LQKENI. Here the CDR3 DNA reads TGTGCCAGCTCACCGAGCCGGGACAACCAAGAGACCCAGTACTTC. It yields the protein CASSPSRDNQETQYF.

CDR3: CAWGQDSNQPQHF. The CDR3 bases are TGTGCCTGGGGACAGGACTCCAATCAGCCCCAGCATTTT. The chain recombines TRBV30 with TRBJ1-5; 7 nucleotides match TRBD1. With V trimmed by 5 bases and J by 3 bases, 4 bases remained unmatched. CDR3 size: 13 residues. Germline V gene data show CDR1 as GTSNPN and CDR2 as SVGIG (reference sequence). Full variable domain (remainder filled in from reference TRBV30 and TRBJ1-5): SQTIHQWPATLVQPVGSPLSLECTVEGTSNPNLYWYRQAAGRGLQLLFYSVGIGQISSEVPQNLSASRPQDRQFILSSKKLLLSDSGFYLCAWGQDSNQPQHFGDGTRLSIL.

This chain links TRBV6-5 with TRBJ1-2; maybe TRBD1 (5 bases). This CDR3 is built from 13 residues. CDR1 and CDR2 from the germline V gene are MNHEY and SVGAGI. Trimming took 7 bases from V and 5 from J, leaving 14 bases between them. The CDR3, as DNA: TGTGCCAGCATTGGCCGGGGACTTTATGGCTACACCTTC. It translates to CASIGRGLYGYTF.

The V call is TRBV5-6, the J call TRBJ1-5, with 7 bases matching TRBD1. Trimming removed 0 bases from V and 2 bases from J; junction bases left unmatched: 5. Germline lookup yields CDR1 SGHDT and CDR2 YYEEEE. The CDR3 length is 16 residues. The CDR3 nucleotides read TGTGCCAGCAGCTTGGGAGGGGGCGCAGGCAATCAGCCCCAGCATTTT. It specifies CASSLGGGAGNQPQHF.

For the CDR3, the DNA is TGTGCCAGCCTCCCAGGTCAGCTACTCACAGATACGCAGTATTTT. Translated: CASLPGQLLTDTQYF. This sequence joins TRBV2 and TRBJ2-3; no clear D gene. Germline V lookup: CDR1 SNHLY, CDR2 FYNNEI. CDR3 length: 15 residues. Trimming cost V 8 bases and J 2 bases, with 17 bases left between them.

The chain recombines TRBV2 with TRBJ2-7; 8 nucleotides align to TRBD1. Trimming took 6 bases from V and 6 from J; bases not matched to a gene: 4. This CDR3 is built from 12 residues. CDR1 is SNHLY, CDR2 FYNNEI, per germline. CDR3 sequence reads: CASRGTGSEQYF. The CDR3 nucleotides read TGTGCCAGCAGAGGGACAGGCTCCGAGCAGTACTTC.